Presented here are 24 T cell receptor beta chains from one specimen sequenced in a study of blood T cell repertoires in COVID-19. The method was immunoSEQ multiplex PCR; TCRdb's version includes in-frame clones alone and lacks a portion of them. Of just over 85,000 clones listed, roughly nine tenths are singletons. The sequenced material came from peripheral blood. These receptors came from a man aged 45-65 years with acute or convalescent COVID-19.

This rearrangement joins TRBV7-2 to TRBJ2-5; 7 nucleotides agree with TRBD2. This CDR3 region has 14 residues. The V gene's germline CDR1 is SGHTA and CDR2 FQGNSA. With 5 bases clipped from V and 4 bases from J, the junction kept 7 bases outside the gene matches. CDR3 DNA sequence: TGTGCCAGCAGCATAGGGTGGGGGGGAGAGACCCAGTACTTC. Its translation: CASSIGWGGETQYF.

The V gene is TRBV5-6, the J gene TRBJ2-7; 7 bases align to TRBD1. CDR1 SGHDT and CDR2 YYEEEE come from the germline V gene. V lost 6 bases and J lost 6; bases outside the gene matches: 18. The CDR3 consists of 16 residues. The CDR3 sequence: CASNRRGGAGTGEQYF. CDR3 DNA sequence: TGTGCCAGCAACCGTCGAGGGGGCGCTGGGACGGGCGAGCAGTACTTC.

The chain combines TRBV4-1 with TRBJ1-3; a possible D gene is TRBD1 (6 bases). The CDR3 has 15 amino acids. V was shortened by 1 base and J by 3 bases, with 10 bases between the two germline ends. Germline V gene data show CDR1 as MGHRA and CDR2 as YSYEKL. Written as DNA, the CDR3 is TGCGCCAGCAGCCAAGGGGGGCTAGTTGGAAACACCATATATTTT. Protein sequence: CASSQGGLVGNTIYF.

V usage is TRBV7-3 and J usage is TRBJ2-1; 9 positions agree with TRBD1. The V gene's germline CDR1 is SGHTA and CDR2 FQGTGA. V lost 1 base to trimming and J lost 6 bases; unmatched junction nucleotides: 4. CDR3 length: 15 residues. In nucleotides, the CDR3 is TGTGCCAGCAGCTTAAGGGACAGGGTATTCAATGAGCAGTTCTTC. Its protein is CASSLRDRVFNEQFF.

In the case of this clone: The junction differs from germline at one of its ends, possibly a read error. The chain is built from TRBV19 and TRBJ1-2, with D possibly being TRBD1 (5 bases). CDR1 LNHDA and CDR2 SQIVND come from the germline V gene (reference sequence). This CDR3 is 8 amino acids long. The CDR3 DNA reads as TGTGCCAGTAGCCTGGAGGGGTTC. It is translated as CASSLEGF.

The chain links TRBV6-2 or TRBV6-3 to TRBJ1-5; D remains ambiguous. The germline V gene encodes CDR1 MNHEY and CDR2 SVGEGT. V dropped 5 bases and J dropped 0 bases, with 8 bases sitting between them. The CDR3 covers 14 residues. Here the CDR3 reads CASSNGYSNQPQHF. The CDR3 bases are TGTGCCAGCAGTAACGGGTATAGCAATCAGCCCCAGCATTTT.

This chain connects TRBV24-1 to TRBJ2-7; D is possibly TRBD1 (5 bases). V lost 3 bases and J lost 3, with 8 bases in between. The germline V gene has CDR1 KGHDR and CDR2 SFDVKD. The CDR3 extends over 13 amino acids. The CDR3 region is CATSDKTVYEQYV. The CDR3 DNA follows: TGTGCCACCAGTGATAAGACAGTCTACGAGCAGTACGTC.

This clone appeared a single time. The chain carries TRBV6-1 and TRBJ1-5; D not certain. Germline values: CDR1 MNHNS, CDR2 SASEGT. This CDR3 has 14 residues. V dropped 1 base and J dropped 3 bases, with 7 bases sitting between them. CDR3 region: CASSEDRNNQPQHF. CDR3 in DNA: TGTGCCAGCAGTGAAGACAGAAACAATCAGCCCCAGCATTTT.

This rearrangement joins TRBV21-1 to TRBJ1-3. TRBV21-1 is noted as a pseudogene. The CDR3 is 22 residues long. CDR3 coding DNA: TGTGCCAGCAGCAAAGATAATTATAAGGTCGGCAGCATTCTCCCGAGGGGAAACACCATATATTTT. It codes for CASSKDNYKVGSILPRGNTIYF.

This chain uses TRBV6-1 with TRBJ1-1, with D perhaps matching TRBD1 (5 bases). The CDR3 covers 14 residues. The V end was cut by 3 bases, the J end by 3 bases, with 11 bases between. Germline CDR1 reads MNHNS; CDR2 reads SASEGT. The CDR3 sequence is CASSERWGDTEAFF. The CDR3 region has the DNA TGTGCCAGCAGTGAGAGATGGGGGGACACTGAAGCTTTCTTT.

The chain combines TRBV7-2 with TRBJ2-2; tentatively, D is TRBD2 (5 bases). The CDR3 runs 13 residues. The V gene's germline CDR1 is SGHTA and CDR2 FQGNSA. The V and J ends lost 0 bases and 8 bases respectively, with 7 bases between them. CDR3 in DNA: TGTGCCAGCAGCTTAGCAGCGGCGGGGGAGCTGTTTTTT. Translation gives CASSLAAAGELFF.

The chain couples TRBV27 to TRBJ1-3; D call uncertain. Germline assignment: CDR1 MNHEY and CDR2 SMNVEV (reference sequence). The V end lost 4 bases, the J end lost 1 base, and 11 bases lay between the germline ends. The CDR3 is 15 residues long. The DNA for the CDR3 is TGTGCCAGCAGTTCGTACAGTGGGTCTGGAAACACCATATATTTT. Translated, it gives CASSSYSGSGNTIYF.

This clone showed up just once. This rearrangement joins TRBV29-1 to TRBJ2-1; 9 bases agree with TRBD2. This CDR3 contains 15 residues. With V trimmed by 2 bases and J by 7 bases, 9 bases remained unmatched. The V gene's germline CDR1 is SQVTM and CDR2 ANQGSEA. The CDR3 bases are TGCAGCGTTGAACTGGCGGGGGGGCTGAGGAATGAGCAGTTCTTC. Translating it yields CSVELAGGLRNEQFF.

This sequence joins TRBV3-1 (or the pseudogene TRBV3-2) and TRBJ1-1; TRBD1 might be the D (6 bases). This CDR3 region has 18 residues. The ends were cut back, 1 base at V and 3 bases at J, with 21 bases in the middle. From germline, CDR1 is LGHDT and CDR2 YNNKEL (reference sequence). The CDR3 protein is CASSQVGRGAGWDTEAFF. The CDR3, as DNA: TGTGCCAGCAGCCAAGTCGGACGGGGGGCGGGTTGGGACACTGAAGCTTTCTTT.

The CDR3 spells CASWRGGGSGDTQYF. CDR3 DNA: TGTGCCTCCTGGCGTGGTGGAGGCTCGGGGGATACGCAGTATTTT. V usage is TRBV21-1 and J usage is TRBJ2-3; the table's D call TRBD2 went unverified against the DNA. TRBV21-1 is a documented pseudogene. The CDR3 is 15 residues long.

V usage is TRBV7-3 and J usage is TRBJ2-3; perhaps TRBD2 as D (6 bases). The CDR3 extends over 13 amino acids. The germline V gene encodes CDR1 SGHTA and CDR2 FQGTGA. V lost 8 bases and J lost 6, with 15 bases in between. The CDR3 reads CASAPGRGDTQYF. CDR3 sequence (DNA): TGTGCCAGCGCTCCGGGACGGGGGGATACGCAGTATTTT. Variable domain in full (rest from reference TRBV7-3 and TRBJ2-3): GAGVSQTPSNKVTEKGKYVELRCDPISGHTALYWYRQSLGQGPEFLIYFQGTGAADDSGLPNDRFFAVRPEGSVSTLKIQRTERGDSAVYLCASAPGRGDTQYFGPGTRLTVL.

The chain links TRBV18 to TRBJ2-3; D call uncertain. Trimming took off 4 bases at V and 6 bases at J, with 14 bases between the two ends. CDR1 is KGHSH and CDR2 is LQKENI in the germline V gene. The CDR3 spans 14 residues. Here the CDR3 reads CASSLLDRADTQYF. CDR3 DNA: TGTGCCAGCTCACTACTCGATCGAGCGGATACGCAGTATTTT.

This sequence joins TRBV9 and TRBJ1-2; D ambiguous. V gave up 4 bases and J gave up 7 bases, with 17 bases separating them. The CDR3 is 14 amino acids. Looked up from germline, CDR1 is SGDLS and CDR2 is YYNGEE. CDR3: CASSSRGGGFGYTF. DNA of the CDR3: TGTGCCAGCAGCTCCCGGGGAGGAGGCTTTGGCTACACCTTC.

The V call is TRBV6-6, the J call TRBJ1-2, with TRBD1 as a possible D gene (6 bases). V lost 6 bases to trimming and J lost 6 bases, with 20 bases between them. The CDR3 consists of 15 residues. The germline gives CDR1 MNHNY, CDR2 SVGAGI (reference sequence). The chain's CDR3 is CASRSSGQTVNGYTF. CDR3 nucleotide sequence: TGTGCCAGCAGGTCCTCTGGACAGACCGTTAATGGCTACACCTTC.

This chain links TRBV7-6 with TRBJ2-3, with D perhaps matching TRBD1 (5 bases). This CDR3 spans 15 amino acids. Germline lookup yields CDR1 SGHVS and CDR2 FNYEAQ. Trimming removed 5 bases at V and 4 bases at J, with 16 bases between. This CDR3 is CASSPEVGQADTQYF. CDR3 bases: TGTGCCAGCAGCCCAGAAGTGGGGCAGGCAGATACGCAGTATTTT.

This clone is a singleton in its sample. CDR3 loop: CASSHPYTGELFF. The CDR3 bases are TGTGCCAGCAGCCACCCTTACACCGGGGAGCTGTTTTTT. This chain connects TRBV3-1 (or the pseudogene TRBV3-2) to TRBJ2-2; D is unclear. Trimming took off 3 bases at V and 3 bases at J, with 5 bases between the two ends. The CDR3 consists of 13 residues. In germline, CDR1 is LGHDT, CDR2 YNNKEL (reference sequence).

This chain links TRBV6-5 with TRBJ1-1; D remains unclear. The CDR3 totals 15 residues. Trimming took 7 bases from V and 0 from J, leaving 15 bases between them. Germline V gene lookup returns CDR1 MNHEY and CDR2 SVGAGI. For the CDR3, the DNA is TGTGCCAGCATCATGGGCAGCTCCATGAACACTGAAGCTTTCTTT. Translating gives CASIMGSSMNTEAFF.

This CDR3 is CASSVDRVNTEAFF. For the CDR3, the DNA is TGTGCCAGCAGCGTCGACAGGGTTAACACTGAAGCTTTCTTT. V and J are TRBV9 and TRBJ1-1; TRBD1 agrees at 7 bases. The CDR3 runs 14 residues. The germline gives CDR1 SGDLS, CDR2 YYNGEE. J lost 2 bases, V lost 2 bases, and 3 bases had no gene match.

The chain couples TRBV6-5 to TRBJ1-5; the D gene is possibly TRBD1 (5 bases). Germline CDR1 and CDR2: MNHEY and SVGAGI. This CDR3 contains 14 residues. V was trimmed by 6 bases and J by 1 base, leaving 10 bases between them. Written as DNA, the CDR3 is TGTGCCAGCAGGGGGGGGGAGAGCAATCAGCCCCAGCATTTT. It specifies CASRGGESNQPQHF.